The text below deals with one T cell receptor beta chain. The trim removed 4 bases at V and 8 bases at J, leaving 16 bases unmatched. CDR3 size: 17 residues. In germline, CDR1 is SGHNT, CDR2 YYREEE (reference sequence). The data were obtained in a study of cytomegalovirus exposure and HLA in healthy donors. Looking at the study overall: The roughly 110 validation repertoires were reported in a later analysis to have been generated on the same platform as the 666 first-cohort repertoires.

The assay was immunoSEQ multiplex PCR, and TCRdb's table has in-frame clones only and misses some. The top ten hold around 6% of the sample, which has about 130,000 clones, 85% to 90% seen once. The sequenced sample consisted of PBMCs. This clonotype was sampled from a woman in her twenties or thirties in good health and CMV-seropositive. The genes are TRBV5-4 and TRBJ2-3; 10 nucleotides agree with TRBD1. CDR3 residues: CASSLGRDRGFPRTQYF. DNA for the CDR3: TGTGCCAGCAGCCTGGGGCGGGACAGGGGCTTTCCCCGTACGCAGTATTTT.